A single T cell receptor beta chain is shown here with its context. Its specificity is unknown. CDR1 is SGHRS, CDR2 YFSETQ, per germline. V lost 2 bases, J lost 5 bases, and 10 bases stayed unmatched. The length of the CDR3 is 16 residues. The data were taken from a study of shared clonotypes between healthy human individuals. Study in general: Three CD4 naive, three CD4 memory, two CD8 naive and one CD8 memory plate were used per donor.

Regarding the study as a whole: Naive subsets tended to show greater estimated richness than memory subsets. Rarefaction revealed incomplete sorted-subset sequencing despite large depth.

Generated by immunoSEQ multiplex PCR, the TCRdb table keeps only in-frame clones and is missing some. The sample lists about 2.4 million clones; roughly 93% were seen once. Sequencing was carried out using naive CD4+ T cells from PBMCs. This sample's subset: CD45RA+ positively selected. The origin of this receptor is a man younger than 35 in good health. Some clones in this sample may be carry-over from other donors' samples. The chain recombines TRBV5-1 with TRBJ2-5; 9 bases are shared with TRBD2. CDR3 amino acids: CASSLLAGVAGETQYF. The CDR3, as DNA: TGCGCCAGCAGCTTATTAGCGGGAGTTGCGGGGGAGACCCAGTACTTC.